Described below is a single T cell receptor beta chain sequence and its context. The data were taken from a study of T cell responses to AZD1222 COVID-19 vaccine. This CDR3 spans 16 amino acids. Germline V CDR1 and CDR2: SGHRS, YFSETQ. Trimming took 3 bases from V and 4 from J; bases not matched to a gene: 2. TCRdb's copy holds only in-frame clones and misses some; the assay was immunoSEQ multiplex PCR. The sample has over 85,000 clones; around 85% are singletons. The starting material was peripheral blood, obtained on day 0 of AZD1222 vaccination. The source of this sequence is an adult in good health. V gene TRBV5-1 combines with J gene TRBJ2-2; the match to TRBD2 covers 14 bases. Here the CDR3 reads CASSSGLAGATGELFF. CDR3 nucleotide sequence: TGCGCCAGCAGCTCGGGACTAGCGGGGGCCACCGGGGAGCTGTTTTTT. The full variable domain, its missing parts supplied by reference TRBV5-1 and TRBJ2-2, is KAGVTQTPRYLIKTRGQQVTLSCSPISGHRSVSWYQQTPGQGLQFLFEYFSETQRNKGNFPGRFSGRQFSNSRSEMNVSTLELGDSALYLCASSSGLAGATGELFFGEGSRLTVL.